These 10 T cell receptor beta chains share one sample of origin, sequenced in a study of cytomegalovirus exposure and HLA in healthy donors. Some clones are missing from TCRdb's copy, which holds only in-frame ones; the method was immunoSEQ multiplex PCR. Of approximately 160,000 clones listed, about nine tenths are singletons. Sequencing was performed on PBMCs. The source of these receptors is a woman aged 18 to 35 in good health and CMV-seropositive.

The chain combines TRBV30 with TRBJ2-2; TRBD2 agrees at 14 bases. V was clipped by 4 bases and J by 7 bases; unmatched bases: 5. The germline V gene encodes CDR1 GTSNPN and CDR2 SVGIG (reference sequence). CDR3 length: 15 amino acids. CDR3 loop: CAWKGLAGDHGELFF. The DNA of the CDR3 is TGTGCCTGGAAGGGACTAGCGGGAGACCACGGGGAGCTGTTTTTT.

The V call is TRBV5-1, the J call TRBJ2-5; maybe TRBD1 (5 bases). The CDR3 runs 14 residues. Trimming cost V 2 bases and J 1 base, with 9 bases left between them. Germline V gene data show CDR1 as SGHRS and CDR2 as YFSETQ. The CDR3 reads CASSLQVSQETQYF. In DNA form, the CDR3 reads TGCGCCAGCAGCTTACAGGTTAGCCAAGAGACCCAGTACTTC.

In regard to this clone: Compared with germline, one end of the junction differs, possibly owing to a read error. V is TRBV11-2 and J is TRBJ2-3; 9 nucleotides align to TRBD2. The V gene's germline CDR1 is SGHAT and CDR2 FQNNGV. The CDR3 totals 13 residues. CDR3 DNA sequence: TGTGCCAGCACCTTAGCGGGAGCAGATACGCAGTATTTT. Its translation is CASTLAGADTQYF.

This clone showed up just once. The J gene is TRBJ2-1, the V gene TRBV9; 7 bases are shared with TRBD1. With 3 bases clipped from V and 2 bases from J, the junction kept 5 bases outside the gene matches. The CDR3 is 15 amino acids. CDR1 and CDR2 from the germline V gene are SGDLS and YYNGEE. This CDR3 is CASSARQGTYNEQFF. The CDR3 DNA sequence: TGTGCCAGCAGCGCCCGACAGGGAACCTACAATGAGCAGTTCTTC.

The rearrangement uses TRBV4-3 and TRBJ1-1; no clear D gene. In germline, CDR1 is LGHNA, CDR2 YSLEER. V lost 0 bases to trimming and J lost 6 bases, with 11 bases between them. This CDR3 has 14 amino acids. CDR3 protein: CASSQDLEGPEAFF. The CDR3 nucleotides read TGCGCCAGCAGCCAAGATTTGGAGGGCCCTGAAGCTTTCTTT.

The chain uses TRBV10-3 and TRBJ1-5; 10 nucleotides align to TRBD1. With 2 bases clipped from V and 6 bases from J, the junction kept 1 base outside the gene matches. Germline CDR1 ENHRY, CDR2 SYGVKD. The CDR3 runs to 14 residues. As DNA, the CDR3 is TGTGCCATCAGTGAGGGACAGGGGGGTCAGCCCCAGCATTTT. Translated: CAISEGQGGQPQHF.

The chain carries TRBV19 and TRBJ1-4, with no clear D. Per germline, CDR1 LNHDA and CDR2 SQIVND (reference sequence). The CDR3 covers 12 residues. Trimming took 8 bases from V and 4 from J, leaving 8 bases between them. CDR3 nucleotide sequence: TGTGCCAGTCACAAGATTAATGAAAAACTGTTTTTT. Translation gives CASHKINEKLFF.

This chain links TRBV11-3 with TRBJ2-1; TRBD2 matches at 8 bases. This CDR3 region has 15 residues. The germline V gene encodes CDR1 SGHNT and CDR2 YENEEA. J gave up 6 bases and V 7 bases, and 11 bases lay outside the gene matches. CDR3 in amino acids: CASKGEVAGFNEQFF. The CDR3 DNA is TGTGCCAGCAAGGGGGAAGTAGCGGGGTTCAATGAGCAGTTCTTC.

The genes are TRBV27 and TRBJ2-1; the D is unclear. Trimming took off 5 bases at V and 4 bases at J, with 6 bases between the two ends. CDR1 is MNHEY and CDR2 is SMNVEV in the germline V gene (reference sequence). CDR3 length: 12 residues. CDR3 nucleotide sequence: TGTGCCAGCAGTCCCAAATACAATGAGCAGTTCTTC. Translation: CASSPKYNEQFF.

Here the CDR3 reads CASSQGLAGVEQFF. The CDR3 DNA sequence: TGTGCCAGCAGCCAAGGACTAGCGGGAGTTGAGCAGTTCTTC. The chain carries TRBV4-2 and TRBJ2-1; 12 bases agree with TRBD2. V trimming: 1 base; J trimming: 9 bases; junction bases outside the gene matches: 1. This CDR3 has 14 amino acids. Germline-derived CDR1 and CDR2 are LGHNA and YNFKEQ.